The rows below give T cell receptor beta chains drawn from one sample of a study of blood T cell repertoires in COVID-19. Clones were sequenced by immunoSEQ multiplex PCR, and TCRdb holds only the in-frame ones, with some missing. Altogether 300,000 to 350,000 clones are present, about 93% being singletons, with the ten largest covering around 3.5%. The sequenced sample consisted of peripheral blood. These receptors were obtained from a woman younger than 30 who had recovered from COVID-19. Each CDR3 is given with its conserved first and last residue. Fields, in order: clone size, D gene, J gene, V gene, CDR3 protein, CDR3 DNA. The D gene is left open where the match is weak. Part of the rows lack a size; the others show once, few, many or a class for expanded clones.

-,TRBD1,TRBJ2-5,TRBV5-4,CASSLGTGRETQYF,TGTGCCAGCAGCTTGGGGACAGGACGAGAGACCCAGTACTTC
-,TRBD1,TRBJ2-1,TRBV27,CASGGTGRNEQFF,TGTGCCAGCGGGGGGACAGGGCGGAATGAGCAGTTCTTC
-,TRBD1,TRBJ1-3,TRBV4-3,CASSPEDRVGNTIYF,TGCGCCAGCAGCCCGGAAGACAGGGTGGGAAACACCATATATTTT
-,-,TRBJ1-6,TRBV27,CASRPPSSYNSPLHF,TGTGCCAGCCGCCCCCCGAGCTCCTATAATTCACCCCTCCACTTT
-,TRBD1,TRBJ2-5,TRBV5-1,CASSSLTGEQETQYF,TGCGCCAGCAGCTCGCTGACAGGGGAACAAGAGACCCAGTACTTC
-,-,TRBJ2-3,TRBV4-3,CASSLQGFPSTDTQYF,TGCGCCAGCAGCCTACAGGGATTTCCTAGCACAGATACGCAGTATTTT
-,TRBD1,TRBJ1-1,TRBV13,CASSPRTGKNTEAFF,TGTGCCAGCAGCCCGCGGACAGGTAAAAACACTGAAGCTTTCTTT
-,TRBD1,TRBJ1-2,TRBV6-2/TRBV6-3,CASSRSPYGTEINYGYTF,TGTGCCAGCAGTCGGAGCCCCTACGGGACAGAAATTAACTATGGCTACACCTTC
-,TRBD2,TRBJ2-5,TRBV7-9,CASSPMVAGGETQYF,TGTGCCAGCAGCCCGATGGTAGCGGGAGGAGAGACCCAGTACTTC
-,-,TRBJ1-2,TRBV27,CASRSSGGRKGYTF,TGTGCCAGCAGATCTAGCGGGGGGCGAAAGGGCTACACCTTC
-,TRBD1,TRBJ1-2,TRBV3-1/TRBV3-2,CASSPRPGTGAGYTF,TGTGCCAGCAGCCCACGTCCCGGGACAGGGGCCGGCTACACCTTC
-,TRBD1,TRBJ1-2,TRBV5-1,CASSLGTGANYGYTF,TGCGCCAGCAGCTTGGGGACAGGAGCTAACTATGGCTACACCTTC
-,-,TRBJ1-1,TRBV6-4,CASRDGQNTEAFF,TGTGCCAGCAGGGACGGACAGAACACTGAAGCTTTCTTT
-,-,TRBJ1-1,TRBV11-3,CASSLLYTQGRTEAFF,TGTGCCAGCAGCTTACTATATACCCAGGGGCGCACTGAAGCTTTCTTT
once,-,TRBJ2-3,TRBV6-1,CASSQAPDTQYF,TGTGCCAGCAGTCAAGCTCCGGATACGCAGTATTTT
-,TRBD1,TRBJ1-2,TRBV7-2,CASSRDRAAGYTF,TGTGCCAGCAGCCGTGACAGGGCGGCAGGCTACACCTTC
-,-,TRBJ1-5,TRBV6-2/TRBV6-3,CASSPQGRQPQHF,TGTGCCAGCAGCCCACAGGGCAGGCAGCCCCAGCATTTT
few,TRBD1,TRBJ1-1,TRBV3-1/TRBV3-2,CASSNTGDVGAFF,TGTGCCAGCAGCAATACAGGGGACGTCGGAGCTTTCTTT
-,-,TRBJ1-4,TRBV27,CASSYMGPDEKLFF,TGTGCCAGCAGTTACATGGGCCCAGATGAAAAACTGTTTTTT
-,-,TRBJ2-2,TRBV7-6,CASSSPGAVELFF,TGTGCCAGCAGCTCCCCTGGGGCGGTAGAGCTGTTTTTT
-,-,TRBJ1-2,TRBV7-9,CASSLLNDIGYGYTF,TGTGCCAGCAGCTTACTAAACGACATCGGCTATGGCTACACCTTC
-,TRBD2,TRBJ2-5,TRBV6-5,CASSSPAGRETQYF,TGTGCCAGCAGTTCCCCAGCGGGAAGGGAGACCCAGTACTTC
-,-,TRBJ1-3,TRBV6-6,CASRNYGDSSGNTIYF,TGTGCCAGCAGGAACTACGGCGATAGCTCTGGAAACACCATATATTTT
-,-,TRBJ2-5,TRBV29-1,CSVEDRGGGETQYF,TGCAGCGTTGAAGATCGGGGAGGCGGGGAGACCCAGTACTTC
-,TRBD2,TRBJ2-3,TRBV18,CASSPGTSGRAIGDDTQYF,TGTGCCAGCTCACCCGGGACTAGCGGGAGGGCCATCGGTGATGATACGCAGTATTTT
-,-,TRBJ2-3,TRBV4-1,CASSHRPLRGASTDTQYF,TGCGCCAGCAGCCACCGGCCTCTACGCGGAGCTAGCACAGATACGCAGTATTTT
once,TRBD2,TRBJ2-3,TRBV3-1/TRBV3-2,CASSRDSGSSTDTQYF,TGTGCCAGCAGTCGAGATAGCGGGAGTAGCACAGATACGCAGTATTTT
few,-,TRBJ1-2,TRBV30,CASAAGRYGYTF,TGTGCCTCTGCCGCGGGCCGATATGGCTACACCTTC
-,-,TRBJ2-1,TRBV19,CASTREAVSSYNEQFF,TGTGCCAGTACCCGAGAGGCGGTTAGCTCCTACAATGAGCAGTTCTTC
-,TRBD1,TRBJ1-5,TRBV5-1,CASSERQGNQPQHF,TGCGCCAGCAGCGAACGACAGGGGAATCAGCCCCAGCATTTT
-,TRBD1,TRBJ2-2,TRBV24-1,CATSEYRGTGELFF,TGTGCCACCAGTGAGTACAGGGGGACCGGGGAGCTGTTTTTT
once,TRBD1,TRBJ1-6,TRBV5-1,CASSITGEVNSPLHF,TGCGCCAGCAGCATTACAGGGGAAGTCAATTCACCCCTCCACTTT
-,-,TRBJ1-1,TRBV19,CATQWGRGGTEAFF,TGTGCCACCCAATGGGGGAGGGGAGGGACTGAAGCTTTCTTT
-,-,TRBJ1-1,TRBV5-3,CARSQRGGGVNTEAFF,TGTGCCAGAAGCCAACGCGGGGGAGGGGTGAACACTGAAGCTTTCTTT
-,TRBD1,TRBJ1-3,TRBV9,CASSVLEGDRDMRNTIYF,TGTGCCAGCAGCGTTCTTGAGGGGGACAGGGATATGAGAAACACCATATATTTT
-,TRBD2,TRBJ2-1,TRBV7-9,CASSIRPLTSGRNEQFF,TGTGCCAGCAGCATTAGGCCGTTGACTAGCGGGAGGAATGAGCAGTTCTTC
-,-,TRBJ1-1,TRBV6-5,CASSYGASAFF,TGTGCCAGCAGTTACGGGGCGTCGGCTTTCTTT
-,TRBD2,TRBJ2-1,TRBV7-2,CASSTLAVLTYNEQFF,TGTGCCAGCAGCACTCTAGCGGTCCTTACCTACAATGAGCAGTTCTTC
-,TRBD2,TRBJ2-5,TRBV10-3,CAISEGLAGTEETQYF,TGTGCCATCAGTGAGGGATTAGCGGGAACAGAAGAGACCCAGTACTTC